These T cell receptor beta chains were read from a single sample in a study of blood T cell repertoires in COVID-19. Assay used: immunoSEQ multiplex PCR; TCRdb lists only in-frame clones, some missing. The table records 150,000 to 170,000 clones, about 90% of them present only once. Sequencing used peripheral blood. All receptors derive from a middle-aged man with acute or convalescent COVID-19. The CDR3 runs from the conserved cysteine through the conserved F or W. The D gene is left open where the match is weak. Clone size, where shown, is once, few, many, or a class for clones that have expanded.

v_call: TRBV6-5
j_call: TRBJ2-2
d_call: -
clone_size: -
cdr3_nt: TGTGCCAGCAGACTCTTTGGTACCGGGGAGCTGTTTTTT
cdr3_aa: CASRLFGTGELFF

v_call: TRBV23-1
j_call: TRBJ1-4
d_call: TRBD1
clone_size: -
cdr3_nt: TGCGCCAGCAGTCAAGGGACAGGGGGTGAAAAACTGTTTTTT
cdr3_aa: CASSQGTGGEKLFF

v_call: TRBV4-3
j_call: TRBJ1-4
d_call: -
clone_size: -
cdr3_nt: TGCGCCAGCAGCCAAGACAGGGTAGAAAAACTGTTTTTT
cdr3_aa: CASSQDRVEKLFF

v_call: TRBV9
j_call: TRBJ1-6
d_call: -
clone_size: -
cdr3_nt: TGTGCCAGCAGCCGTGCGGGCTATCCTACAAGCTCCTATAATTCACCCCTCCACTTT
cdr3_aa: CASSRAGYPTSSYNSPLHF

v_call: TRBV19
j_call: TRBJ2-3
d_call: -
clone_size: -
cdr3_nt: TGTGCCAGTACAGGGTTATTGCCAGATACGCAGTATTTT
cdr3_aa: CASTGLLPDTQYF

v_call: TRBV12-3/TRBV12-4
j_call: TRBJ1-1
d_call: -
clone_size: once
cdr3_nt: TGTGCCAGCGCCCAGGGGTTTACTGAAGCTTTCTTT
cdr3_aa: CASAQGFTEAFF

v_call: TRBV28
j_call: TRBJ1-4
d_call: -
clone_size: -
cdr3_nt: TGTGCCACCGACCAGTGGGGGCGACAGAATGAAAAACTGTTTTTT
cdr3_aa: CATDQWGRQNEKLFF

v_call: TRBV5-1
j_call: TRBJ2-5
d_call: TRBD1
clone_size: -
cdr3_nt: TGCGCCAGCAGCTCGGACAGGAGACCTCAAGAGACCCAGTACTTC
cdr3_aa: CASSSDRRPQETQYF

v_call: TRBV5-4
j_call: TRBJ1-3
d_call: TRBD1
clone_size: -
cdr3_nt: TGTGCCAGCAGCTTGGCCGGGACAGAAGGAAACACCATATATTTT
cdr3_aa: CASSLAGTEGNTIYF

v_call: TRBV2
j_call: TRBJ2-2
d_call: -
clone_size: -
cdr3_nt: TGTGCCAGCGTTGGCTCGATACAGGGAACCGGGGAGCTGTTTTTT
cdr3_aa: CASVGSIQGTGELFF

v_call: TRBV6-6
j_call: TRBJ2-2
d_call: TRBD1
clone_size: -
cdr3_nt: TGTGCCAGCAGTAGGGACAGTCCCACCGGGGAGCTGTTTTTT
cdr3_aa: CASSRDSPTGELFF

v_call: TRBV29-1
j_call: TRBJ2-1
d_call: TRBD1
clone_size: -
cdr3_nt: TGCAGCGTGGAGGGGACAGGCCAATCGTACAATGAGCAGTTCTTC
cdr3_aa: CSVEGTGQSYNEQFF

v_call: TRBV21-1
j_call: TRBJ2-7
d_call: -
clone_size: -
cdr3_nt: TGTGCCAGCAGCAAAGGCCGGGAGCAGTACTTC
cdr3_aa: CASSKGREQYF

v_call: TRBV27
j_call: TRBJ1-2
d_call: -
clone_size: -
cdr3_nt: TGTGCCAGCAGGGGAACAGGGCCCTTTTATGGCTACACCTTC
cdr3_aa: CASRGTGPFYGYTF